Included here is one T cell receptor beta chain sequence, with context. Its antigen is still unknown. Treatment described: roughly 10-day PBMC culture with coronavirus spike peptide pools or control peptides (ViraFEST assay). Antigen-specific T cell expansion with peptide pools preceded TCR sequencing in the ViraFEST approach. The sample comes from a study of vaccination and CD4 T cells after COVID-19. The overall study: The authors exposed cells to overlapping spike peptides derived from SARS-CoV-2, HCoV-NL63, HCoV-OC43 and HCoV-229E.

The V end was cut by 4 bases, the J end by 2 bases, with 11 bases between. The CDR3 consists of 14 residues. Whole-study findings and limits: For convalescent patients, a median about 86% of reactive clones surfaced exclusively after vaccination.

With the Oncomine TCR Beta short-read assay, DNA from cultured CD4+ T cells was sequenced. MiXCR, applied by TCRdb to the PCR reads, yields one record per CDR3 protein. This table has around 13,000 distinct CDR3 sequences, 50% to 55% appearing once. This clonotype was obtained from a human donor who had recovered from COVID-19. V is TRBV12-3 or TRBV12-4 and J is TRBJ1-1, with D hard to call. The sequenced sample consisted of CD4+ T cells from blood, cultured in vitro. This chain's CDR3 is CASSSEVQNTEAFF. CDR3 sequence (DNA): TGTGCCAGCAGTTCCGAAGTCCAAAACACTGAAGCTTTCTTT.